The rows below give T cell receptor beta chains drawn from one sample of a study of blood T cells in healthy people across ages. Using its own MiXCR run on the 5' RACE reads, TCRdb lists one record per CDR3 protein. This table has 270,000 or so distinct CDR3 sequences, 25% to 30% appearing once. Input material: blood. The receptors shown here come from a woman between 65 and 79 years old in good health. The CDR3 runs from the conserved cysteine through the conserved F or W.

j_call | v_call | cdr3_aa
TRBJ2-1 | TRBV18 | CASSPPMGREDQDEQFF
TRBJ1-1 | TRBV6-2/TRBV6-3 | CASARLNTEAFF
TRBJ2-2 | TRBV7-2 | CASSPGQPNTGELFF
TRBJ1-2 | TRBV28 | CASSRLRQRGYTF
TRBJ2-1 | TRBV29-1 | CSVERPTSGRKDEQFF
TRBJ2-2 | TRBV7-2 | CASSSTGTTNTGELFF
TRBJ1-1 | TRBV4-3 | CASSQGLTGSTFF
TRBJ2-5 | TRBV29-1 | CSVGDPGTQYF
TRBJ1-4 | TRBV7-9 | CASRRSGSSEKLFF
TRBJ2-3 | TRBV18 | CASSDQTSGRNTQYF
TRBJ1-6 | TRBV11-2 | CASSPQDRRWDSPLHF
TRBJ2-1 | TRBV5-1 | CASSLGQPNNEQFF
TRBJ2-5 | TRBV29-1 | CSVADSYWETQYF
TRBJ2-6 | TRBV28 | CASSAGDRGGFGANVLTF
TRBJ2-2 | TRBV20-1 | CSAPGSSATNTGELFF
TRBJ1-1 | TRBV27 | CASSLVFGGRGTEAFF
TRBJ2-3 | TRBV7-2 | CASSLAYGRGTDTQYF
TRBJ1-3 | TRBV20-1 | CSARDGTNSGNTIYF
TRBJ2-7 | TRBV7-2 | CASSLRRDHEQYF
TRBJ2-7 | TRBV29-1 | CSVGGQLALGEQYF
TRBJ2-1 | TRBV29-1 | CSARRLAGGLTYNEQFF
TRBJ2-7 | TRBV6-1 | CASSEDRGNEQYF
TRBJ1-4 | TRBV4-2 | CASSQGTGGDATNEKLFF
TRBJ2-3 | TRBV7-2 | CASSLIRLDTQYF
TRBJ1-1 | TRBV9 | CASSNQQGSGPAFF
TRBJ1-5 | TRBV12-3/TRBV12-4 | CASSNREVIQPQHF
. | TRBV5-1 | CASSLVAGDIYEQYF
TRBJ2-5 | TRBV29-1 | CSVAQETQYF
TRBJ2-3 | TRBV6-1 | CASSGRVIADTQYF
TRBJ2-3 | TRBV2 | CASGQRFHTDTQYF
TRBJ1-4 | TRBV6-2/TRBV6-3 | CASAPGRTNEKLFF
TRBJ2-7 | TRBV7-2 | CASSPQVGSPYEQYF
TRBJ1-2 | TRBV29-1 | CSVGRVLSYGYTF
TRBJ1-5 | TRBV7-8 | CASSLVTENQPQHF
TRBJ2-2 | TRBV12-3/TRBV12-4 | CASTRDRAVTGELFF
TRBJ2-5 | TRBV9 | CASSRTGQQETQYF
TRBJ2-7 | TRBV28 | CASSLSGGTYEQYF
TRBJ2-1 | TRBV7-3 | CASSLTGLDRNEQFF
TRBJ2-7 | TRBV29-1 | CSVKTSGQPPYEQYF
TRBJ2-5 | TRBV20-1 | CSAISDRKKTQYF
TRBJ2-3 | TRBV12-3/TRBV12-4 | CASSQRERVDTQYF
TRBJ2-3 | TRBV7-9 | CASSHLNLGDTQYF
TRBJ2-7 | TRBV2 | CASSDGTGGYEQYF
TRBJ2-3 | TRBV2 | CASSGGAASTDTQYF
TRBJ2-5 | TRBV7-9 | CASSRSVGETQYF
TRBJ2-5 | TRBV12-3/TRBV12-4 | CASSFLGQGKETQYF
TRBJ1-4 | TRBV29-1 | CSVAGDNEKLFF
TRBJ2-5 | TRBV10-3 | CAISRATGFAETQYF